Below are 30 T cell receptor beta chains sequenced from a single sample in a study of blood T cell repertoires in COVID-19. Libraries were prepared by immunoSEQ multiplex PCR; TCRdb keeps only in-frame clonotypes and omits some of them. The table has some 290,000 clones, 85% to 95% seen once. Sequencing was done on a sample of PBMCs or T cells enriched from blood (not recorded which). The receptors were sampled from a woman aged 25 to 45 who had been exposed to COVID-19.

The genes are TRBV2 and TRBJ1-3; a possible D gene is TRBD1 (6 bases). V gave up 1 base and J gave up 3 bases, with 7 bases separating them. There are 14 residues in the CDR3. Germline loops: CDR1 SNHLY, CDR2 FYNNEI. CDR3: CASSEDRVGNTIYF. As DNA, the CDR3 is TGTGCCAGCAGTGAAGACAGGGTTGGAAACACCATATATTTT. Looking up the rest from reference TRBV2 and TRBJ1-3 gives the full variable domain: EPEVTQTPSHQVTQMGQEVILRCVPISNHLYFYWYRQILGQKVEFLVSFYNNEISEKSEIFDDQFSVERPDGSNFTLKIRSTKLEDSAMYFCASSEDRVGNTIYFGEGSWLTVV.

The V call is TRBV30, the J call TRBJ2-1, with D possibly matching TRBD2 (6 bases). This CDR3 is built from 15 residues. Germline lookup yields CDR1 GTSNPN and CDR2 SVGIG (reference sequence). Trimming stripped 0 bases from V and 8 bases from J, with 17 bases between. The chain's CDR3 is CAWSVPHRPGDEQFF. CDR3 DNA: TGTGCCTGGAGTGTACCCCACAGGCCGGGGGATGAGCAGTTCTTC.

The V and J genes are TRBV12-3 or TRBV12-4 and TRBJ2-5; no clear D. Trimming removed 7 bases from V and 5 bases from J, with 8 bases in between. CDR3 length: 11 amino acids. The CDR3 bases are TGTGCCAGCACCTCTAAGGAGACCCAGTACTTC. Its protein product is CASTSKETQYF.

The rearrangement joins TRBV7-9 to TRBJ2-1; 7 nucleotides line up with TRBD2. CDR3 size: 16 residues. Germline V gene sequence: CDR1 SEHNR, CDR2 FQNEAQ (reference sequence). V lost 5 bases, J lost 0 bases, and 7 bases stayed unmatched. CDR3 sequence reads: CASSGSGASSYNEQFF. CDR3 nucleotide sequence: TGTGCCAGCAGCGGAAGCGGGGCAAGCTCCTACAATGAGCAGTTCTTC.

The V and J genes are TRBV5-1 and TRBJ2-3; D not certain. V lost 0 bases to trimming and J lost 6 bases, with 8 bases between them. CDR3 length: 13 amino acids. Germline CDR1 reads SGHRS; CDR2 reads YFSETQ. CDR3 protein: CASSLGGHDTQYF. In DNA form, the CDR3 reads TGCGCCAGCAGCTTGGGAGGCCATGATACGCAGTATTTT.

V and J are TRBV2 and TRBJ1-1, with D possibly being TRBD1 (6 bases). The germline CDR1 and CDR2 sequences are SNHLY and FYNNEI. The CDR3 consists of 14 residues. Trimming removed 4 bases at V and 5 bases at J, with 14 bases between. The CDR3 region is CASSVQGVGTEAFF. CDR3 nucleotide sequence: TGTGCCAGCAGTGTACAGGGAGTAGGGACTGAAGCTTTCTTT.

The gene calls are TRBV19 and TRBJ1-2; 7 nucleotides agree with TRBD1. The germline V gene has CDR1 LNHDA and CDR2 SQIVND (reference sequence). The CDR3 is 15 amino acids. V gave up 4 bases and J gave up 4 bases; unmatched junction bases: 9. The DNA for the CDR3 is TGTGCCAGTAGTAAACCGGGACAGATACCCTATGGCTACACCTTC. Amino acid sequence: CASSKPGQIPYGYTF.

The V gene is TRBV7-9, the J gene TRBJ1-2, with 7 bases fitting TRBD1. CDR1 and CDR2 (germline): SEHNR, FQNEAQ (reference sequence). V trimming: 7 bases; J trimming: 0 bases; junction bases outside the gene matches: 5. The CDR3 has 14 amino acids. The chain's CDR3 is CASKKTGSNYGYTF. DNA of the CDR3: TGTGCCAGCAAAAAGACAGGGTCTAACTATGGCTACACCTTC. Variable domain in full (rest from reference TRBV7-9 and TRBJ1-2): DTGVSQNPRHKITKRGQNVTFRCDPISEHNRLYWYRQTLGQGPEFLTYFQNEAQLEKSRLLSDRFSAERPKGSFSTLEIQRTEQGDSAMYLCASKKTGSNYGYTFGSGTRLTVV.

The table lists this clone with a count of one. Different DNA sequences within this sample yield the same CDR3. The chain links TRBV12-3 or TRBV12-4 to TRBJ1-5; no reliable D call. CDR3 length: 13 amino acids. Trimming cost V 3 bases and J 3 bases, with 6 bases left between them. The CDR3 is CASSFSFNQPQHF. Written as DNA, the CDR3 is TGTGCCAGCAGTTTTTCTTTCAATCAGCCCCAGCATTTT.

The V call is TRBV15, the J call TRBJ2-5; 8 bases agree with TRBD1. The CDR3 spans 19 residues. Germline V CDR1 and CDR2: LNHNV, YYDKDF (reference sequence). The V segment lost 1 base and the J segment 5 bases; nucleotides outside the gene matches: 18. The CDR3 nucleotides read TGTGCCACCAGCAGAGGGATCAGAACGCAGGGGGCTTCGGGGGAGACCCAGTACTTC. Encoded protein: CATSRGIRTQGASGETQYF. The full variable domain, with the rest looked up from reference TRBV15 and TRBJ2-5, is DAMVIQNPRYQVTQFGKPVTLSCSQTLNHNVMYWYQQKSSQAPKLLFHYYDKDFNNEADTPDNFQSRRPNTSFCFLDIRSPGLGDTAMYLCATSRGIRTQGASGETQYFGPGTRLLVL.

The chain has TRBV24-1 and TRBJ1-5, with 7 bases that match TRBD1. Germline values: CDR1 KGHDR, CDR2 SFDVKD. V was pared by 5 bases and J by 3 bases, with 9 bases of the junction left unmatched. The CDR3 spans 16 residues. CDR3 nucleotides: TGTGCCACCAGTGCCGTAGGGGGACAGCACAATCAGCCCCAGCATTTT. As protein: CATSAVGGQHNQPQHF.

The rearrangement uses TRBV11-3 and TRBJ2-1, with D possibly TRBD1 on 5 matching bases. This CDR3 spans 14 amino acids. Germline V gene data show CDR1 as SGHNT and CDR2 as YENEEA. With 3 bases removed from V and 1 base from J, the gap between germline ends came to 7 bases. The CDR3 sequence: CASSFSGSYNEQFF. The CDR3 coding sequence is TGTGCCAGCAGCTTCTCAGGGTCCTACAATGAGCAGTTCTTC.

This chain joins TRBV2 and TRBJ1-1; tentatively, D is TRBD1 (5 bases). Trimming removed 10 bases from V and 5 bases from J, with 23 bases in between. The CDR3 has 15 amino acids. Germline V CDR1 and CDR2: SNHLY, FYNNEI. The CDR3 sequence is CAIYLSGGGETEAFF. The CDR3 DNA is TGTGCCATCTATCTTTCTGGGGGGGGTGAAACTGAAGCTTTCTTT.

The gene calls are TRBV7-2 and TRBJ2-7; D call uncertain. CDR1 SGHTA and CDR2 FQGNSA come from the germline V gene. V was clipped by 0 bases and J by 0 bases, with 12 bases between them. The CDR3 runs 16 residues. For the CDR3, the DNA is TGTGCCAGCAGCTTAGCATCCAGGTTAAACTCCTACGAGCAGTACTTC. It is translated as CASSLASRLNSYEQYF.

CDR3 sequence: CASSGMSSVELEQYF. As DNA, the CDR3 is TGTGCCAGCTCGGGCATGTCTAGCGTGGAACTGGAGCAGTACTTC. The V gene is TRBV18, the J gene TRBJ2-7; the D gene is possibly TRBD2 (6 bases). This CDR3 is built from 15 residues. Germline V gene lookup returns CDR1 KGHSH and CDR2 LQKENI. Trimming removed 6 bases at V and 7 bases at J, with 22 bases between.

The DNA of the CDR3 is TGTGCCAGCAGTTTATCGACTAGCGGGACAAAGACCCAGTACTTC. This codes for CASSLSTSGTKTQYF. J is TRBJ2-5 and V is TRBV27; 11 bases are shared with TRBD2. The CDR3 consists of 15 residues. The ends lost 0 bases at V and 6 bases at J; junction bases unmatched: 3. The V gene's germline CDR1 is MNHEY and CDR2 SMNVEV (reference sequence).

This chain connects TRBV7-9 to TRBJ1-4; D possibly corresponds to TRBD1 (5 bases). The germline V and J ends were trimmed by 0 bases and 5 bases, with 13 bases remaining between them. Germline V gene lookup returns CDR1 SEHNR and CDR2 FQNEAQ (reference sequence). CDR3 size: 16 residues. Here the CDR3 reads CASSLAAGRGNEKLFF. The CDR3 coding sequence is TGTGCCAGCAGCTTAGCTGCAGGGAGGGGAAATGAAAAACTGTTTTTT.

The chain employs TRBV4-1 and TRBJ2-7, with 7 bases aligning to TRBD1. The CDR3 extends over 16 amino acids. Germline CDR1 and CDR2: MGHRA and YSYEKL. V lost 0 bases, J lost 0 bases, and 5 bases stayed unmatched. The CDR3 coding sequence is TGCGCCAGCAGCCAAGATACCGGGACAGTCTCCTACGAGCAGTACTTC. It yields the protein CASSQDTGTVSYEQYF.

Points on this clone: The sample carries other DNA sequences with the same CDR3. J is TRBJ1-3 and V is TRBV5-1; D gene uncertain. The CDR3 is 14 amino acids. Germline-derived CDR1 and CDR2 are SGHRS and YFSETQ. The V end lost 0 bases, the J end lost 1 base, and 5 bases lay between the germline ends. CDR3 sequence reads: CASSLASSGNTIYF. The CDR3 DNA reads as TGCGCCAGCAGCTTGGCCTCGTCTGGAAACACCATATATTTT.

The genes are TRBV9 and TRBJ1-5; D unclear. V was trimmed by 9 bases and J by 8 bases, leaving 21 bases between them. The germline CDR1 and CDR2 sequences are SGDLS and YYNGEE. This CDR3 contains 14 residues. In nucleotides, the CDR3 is TGTGCCATCAAAAGCCCGCGGGTGTGGGAGCCCCAGCATTTT. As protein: CAIKSPRVWEPQHF.

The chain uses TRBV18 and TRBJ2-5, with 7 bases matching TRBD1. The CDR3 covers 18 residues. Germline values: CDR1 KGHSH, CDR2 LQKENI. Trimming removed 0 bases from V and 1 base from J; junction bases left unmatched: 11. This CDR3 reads CASSPPVRDSLLQETQYF. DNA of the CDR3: TGTGCCAGCTCACCACCGGTTCGGGACAGCCTTCTCCAAGAGACCCAGTACTTC. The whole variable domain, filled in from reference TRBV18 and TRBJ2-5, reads NAGVMQNPRHLVRRRGQEARLRCSPMKGHSHVYWYRQLPEEGLKFMVYLQKENIIDESGMPKERFSAEFPKEGPSILRIQQVVRGDSAAYFCASSPPVRDSLLQETQYFGPGTRLLVL.

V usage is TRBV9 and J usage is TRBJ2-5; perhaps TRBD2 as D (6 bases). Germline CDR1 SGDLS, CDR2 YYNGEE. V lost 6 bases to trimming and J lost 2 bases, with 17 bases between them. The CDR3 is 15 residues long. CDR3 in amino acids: CASTLGGSGQETQYF. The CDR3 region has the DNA TGTGCCAGCACCCTTGGTGGTAGCGGTCAAGAGACCCAGTACTTC.

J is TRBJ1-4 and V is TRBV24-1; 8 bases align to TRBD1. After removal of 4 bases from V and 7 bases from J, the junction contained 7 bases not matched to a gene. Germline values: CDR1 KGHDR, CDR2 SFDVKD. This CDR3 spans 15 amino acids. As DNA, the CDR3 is TGTGCCACCAGTGAACCAGGGGGCGCGGGTGAAAAACTGTTTTTT. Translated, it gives CATSEPGGAGEKLFF.

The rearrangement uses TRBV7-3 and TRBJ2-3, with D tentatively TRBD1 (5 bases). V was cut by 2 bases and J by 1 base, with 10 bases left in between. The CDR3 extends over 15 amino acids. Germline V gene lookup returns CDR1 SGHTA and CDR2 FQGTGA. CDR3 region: CASSLSATGTDTQYF. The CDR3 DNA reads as TGTGCCAGCAGCTTATCGGCGACAGGCACAGATACGCAGTATTTT.

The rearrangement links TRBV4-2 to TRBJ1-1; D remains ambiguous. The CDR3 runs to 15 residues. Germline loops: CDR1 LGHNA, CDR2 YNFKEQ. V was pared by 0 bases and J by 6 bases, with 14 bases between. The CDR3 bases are TGTGCCAGCAGCCAAGATCACGGACTTTACTCTGAAGCTTTCTTT. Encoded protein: CASSQDHGLYSEAFF.

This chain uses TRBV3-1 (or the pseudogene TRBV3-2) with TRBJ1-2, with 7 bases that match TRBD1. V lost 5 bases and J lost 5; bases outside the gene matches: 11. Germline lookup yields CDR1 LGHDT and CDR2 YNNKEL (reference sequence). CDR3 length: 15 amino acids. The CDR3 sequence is CASSSPFGTEYGYTF. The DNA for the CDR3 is TGTGCCAGCAGCTCCCCCTTCGGGACAGAGTATGGCTACACCTTC.

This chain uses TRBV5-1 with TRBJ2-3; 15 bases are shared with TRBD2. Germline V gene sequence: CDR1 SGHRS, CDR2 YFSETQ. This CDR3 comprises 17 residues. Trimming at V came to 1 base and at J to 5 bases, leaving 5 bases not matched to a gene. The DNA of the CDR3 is TGCGCCAGCAGCTTGAGGACTAGCGGGGGGGCTAAAGATACGCAGTATTTT. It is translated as CASSLRTSGGAKDTQYF. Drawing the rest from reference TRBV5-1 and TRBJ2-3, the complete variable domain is KAGVTQTPRYLIKTRGQQVTLSCSPISGHRSVSWYQQTPGQGLQFLFEYFSETQRNKGNFPGRFSGRQFSNSRSEMNVSTLELGDSALYLCASSLRTSGGAKDTQYFGPGTRLTVL.

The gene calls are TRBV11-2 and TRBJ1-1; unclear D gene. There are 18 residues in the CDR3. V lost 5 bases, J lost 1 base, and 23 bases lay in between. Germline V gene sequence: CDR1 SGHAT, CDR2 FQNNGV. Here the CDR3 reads CASSVGRSWRSGNTEAFF. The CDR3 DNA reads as TGTGCCAGCAGCGTAGGGCGCAGCTGGAGGTCAGGGAACACTGAAGCTTTCTTT. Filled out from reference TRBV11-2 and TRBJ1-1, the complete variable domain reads EAGVAQSPRYKIIEKRQSVAFWCNPISGHATLYWYQQILGQGPKLLIQFQNNGVVDDSQLPKDRFSAERLKGVDSTLKIQPAKLEDSAVYLCASSVGRSWRSGNTEAFFGQGTRLTVV.

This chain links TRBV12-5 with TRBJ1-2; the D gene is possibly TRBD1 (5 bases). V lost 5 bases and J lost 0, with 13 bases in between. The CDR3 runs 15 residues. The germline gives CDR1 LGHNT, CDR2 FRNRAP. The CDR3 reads CASGPPAGANYGYTF. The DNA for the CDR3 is TGTGCTAGTGGTCCTCCCGCGGGGGCTAACTATGGCTACACCTTC. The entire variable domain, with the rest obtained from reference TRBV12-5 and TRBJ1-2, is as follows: DARVTQTPRHKVTEMGQEVTMRCQPILGHNTVFWYRQTMMQGLELLAYFRNRAPLDDSGMPKDRFSAEMPDATLATLKIQPSEPRDSAVYFCASGPPAGANYGYTFGSGTRLTVV.

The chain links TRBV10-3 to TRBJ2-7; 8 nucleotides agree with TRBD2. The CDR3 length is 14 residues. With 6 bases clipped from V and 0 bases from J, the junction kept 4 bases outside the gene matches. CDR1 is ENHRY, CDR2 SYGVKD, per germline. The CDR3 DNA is TGTGCCATCAGGAACGGGACTAGCTCCTACGAGCAGTACTTC. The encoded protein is CAIRNGTSSYEQYF.